This T cell receptor beta chain was obtained from a study of graft-versus-host responses after intestinal transplantation. Background on the study: In this cohort, recipients had multivisceral, liver-intestinal, or isolated intestinal transplants. Anti-thymocyte globulin served as induction for all recipients, who then took tacrolimus and steroids for two to three years.

The assay was immunoSEQ multiplex PCR, and TCRdb's table has in-frame clones only and misses some. The top ten clones hold 1.6% of a sample with about 57,000 clones, roughly 90% of them seen once. A remark on this clone: What it binds is unknown.

Study findings and constraints: Recipient marrow showed GvH clones, some seen first in ileum or blood. Graft-donor T cell macrochimerism in patients accompanied high graft-versus-host to host-versus-graft clonal ratios in allografts.

The source material was PBMCs, sampled 26 days after transplant. This clonotype was sampled from a human patient who received an intestinal transplant, so some T cells may come from the graft donor.

CDR3 nucleotides: TGTGCCAGCAGTTACTCCAGGGGGCTTAGTGAGACCCAGTACTTC. Translation gives CASSYSRGLSETQYF. The chain recombines TRBV6-5 with TRBJ2-5, with 8 bases matching TRBD1. Per germline, CDR1 MNHEY and CDR2 SVGAGI. The CDR3 contains 15 residues. The trim removed 0 bases at V and 5 bases at J, leaving 5 bases unmatched.